This TCR beta chain was recovered during a study of blood T cell repertoires in COVID-19 (TCRdb year 2020). Regarding the complete study: Samples covering the acute and convalescent phases of COVID-19 were provided by collaborators in the United States, Italy and Spain. The prospective study material was composed of cDNA or gDNA derived from T cells, B-cell-depleted T cells, or PBMCs. The dataset comprised deeply sampled blood TCRbeta repertoires from subjects exposed to, actively infected with, or recovered from COVID-19. A freely available public database, intended as a resource for researchers studying the immune response to SARS-CoV-2, is where the repertoires were released. Samples were obtained from the ongoing ImmuneRACE study (first 160 participants) and from 1,000 to 1,500 subjects provided by 6 global collaborators. Sample metadata almost always included a de-identified subject ID, COVID-19 status, age in years and sex. HLA class I and class II types, where available, came from metadata supplied by the sample provider rather than from assay-based typing.

Remarks on this clone: No antigen is known for it. Base qualities are not at hand, and no much larger clone is one base apart.

The collaborating institutions used their own protocols to collect whole blood in K2EDTA tubes. For TCRbeta analysis, collaborators shipped samples in one of three forms: frozen whole blood, isolated PBMCs, or DNA extracted from either of those sample types. The full study reports these points: Clinical and demographic metadata were provided uncurated, with the amount varying by source and participant.

The immunoSEQ Assay, a bias-controlled multiplex PCR, was used to amplify TCRbeta CDR3 regions from genomic DNA. As for the original processing: Within the assay, amplification of reference gene primers was used to estimate how many nucleated cells each sample contained. Sequence reads were collapsed and filtered to measure the absolute abundance of every unique TCRbeta CDR3 rearrangement. For each sample, productive Simpson clonality was calculated as the square root of Simpson's diversity index across productive rearrangements. TCRdb mirrors the immuneACCESS table, restricted to in-frame sequences. Some clones are absent from its copies; in checked studies, under half trace to an unresolved V gene, and the reason for the others is unknown. V and J calls plus clone size are reproduced from that table; the DNA served to infer D and trimming. The table for this sample lists roughly 50,000 clones; around 84% of them were counted only once. Around 15% of the sample comes from the top ten.

CDR1 MNHEY and CDR2 SMNVEV are derived from the germline V gene (reference sequence). The germline ends are 11 bases apart after V is trimmed by 3 bases and J by 4 bases. From the cysteine through the phenylalanine, the CDR3 covers 14 amino acids. The only DNA kept is the CDR3, 42 bases in frame from the first base. Sequencing was done on a sample of peripheral blood. This sequence was found in a man in his 70s with acute or convalescent COVID-19. Here the chain combines TRBV27 and TRBJ2-3; TRBD2 is a possible D gene, resting on 5 matching bases. The CDR3 sequence is CASSFRRGSDTQYF. In nucleotide form, the sequence is TGTGCCAGCAGTTTTCGCCGGGGATCAGATACGCAGTATTTT.